This entry lists 32 T cell receptor beta chains sequenced from one sample in a study of shared clonotypes between healthy human individuals. The data were produced by immunoSEQ multiplex PCR, yet TCRdb's version contains in-frame clones alone and is incomplete. Of approximately 1.5 million clones in the sample, 98% were seen once. Sequencing input: naive CD4+ T cells sorted from blood. Stated subset: CD45RA+ positively selected. The receptors here all came from a man younger than 45 in good health.

The J gene is TRBJ1-4, the V gene TRBV28; the D is unclear. The CDR3 runs to 17 residues. With 3 bases removed from V and 4 bases from J, the gap between germline ends came to 18 bases. Germline-derived CDR1 and CDR2 are MDHEN and SYDVKM. CDR3 sequence (DNA): TGTGCCAGCAGTTTGGCTCCTATCCGTCACGTTAATGAAAAACTGTTTTTT. This codes for CASSLAPIRHVNEKLFF.

This clone was detected only once. CDR3 bases: TGTGCCAGCAGACCCAAACACACAGCCCGTACAGATACGCAGTATTTT. Translation: CASRPKHTARTDTQYF. The chain is built from TRBV7-6 and TRBJ2-3; D is uncertain. In germline, CDR1 is SGHVS, CDR2 FNYEAQ. CDR3 length equals 16 residues. V dropped 6 bases and J dropped 3 bases, with 19 bases sitting between them.

The chain couples TRBV5-1 to TRBJ2-5; D remains unclear. The V end lost 1 base, the J end lost 5 bases, and 12 bases lay between the germline ends. Per the germline V gene, CDR1 is SGHRS and CDR2 is YFSETQ. CDR3 length: 14 residues. Here the CDR3 DNA reads TGCGCCAGCAGCTTGTTTCTGACTGAGGAGACCCAGTACTTC. This translates into CASSLFLTEETQYF.

The chain employs TRBV5-1 and TRBJ1-2; no reliable D call. Trimming removed 4 bases at V and 7 bases at J, with 14 bases between. This CDR3 has 13 residues. Germline loops: CDR1 SGHRS, CDR2 YFSETQ. In DNA form, the CDR3 reads TGCGCCAGCAGCATCGGAGCCATCGGTGGCTACACCTTC. Translation: CASSIGAIGGYTF. The full variable domain, rest sourced from reference TRBV5-1 and TRBJ1-2, is KAGVTQTPRYLIKTRGQQVTLSCSPISGHRSVSWYQQTPGQGLQFLFEYFSETQRNKGNFPGRFSGRQFSNSRSEMNVSTLELGDSALYLCASSIGAIGGYTFGSGTRLTVV.

Of note for this clone: The sample has other DNA sequences that encode this CDR3 too. This chain connects TRBV7-8 to TRBJ1-1, with TRBD1 matching 8 bases. Trimming removed 2 bases from V and 1 base from J; junction bases left unmatched: 0. This CDR3 has 14 amino acids. Germline V CDR1 and CDR2: SGHVS, FQNEAQ. Here the CDR3 reads CASSLQGANTEAFF. The CDR3 coding sequence is TGTGCCAGCAGCTTACAGGGGGCGAACACTGAAGCTTTCTTT.

V usage is TRBV18 and J usage is TRBJ1-1; tentative D call: TRBD1 (5 bases). The CDR3 is 13 residues long. Trimming stripped 0 bases from V and 6 bases from J, with 8 bases between. Germline CDR1 and CDR2: KGHSH and LQKENI. In DNA, the CDR3 is TGTGCCAGCTCACCACCTGGGGGGTCTGAAGCTTTCTTT. Translation: CASSPPGGSEAFF.

The chain has TRBV28 and TRBJ2-1; 7 bases line up with TRBD1. The CDR3 consists of 16 residues. The germline V gene has CDR1 MDHEN and CDR2 SYDVKM. V trimming: 3 bases; J trimming: 8 bases; junction bases outside the gene matches: 13. CDR3 sequence: CASSFLVRTGDDEQFF. The CDR3 bases are TGTGCCAGCAGTTTTTTAGTCCGGACAGGTGACGATGAGCAGTTCTTC. The whole variable domain, filled in from reference TRBV28 and TRBJ2-1, reads DVKVTQSSRYLVKRTGEKVFLECVQDMDHENMFWYRQDPGLGLRLIYFSYDVKMKEKGDIPEGYSVSREKKERFSLILESASTNQTSMYLCASSFLVRTGDDEQFFGPGTRLTVL.

CDR3 in amino acids: CASSPTGGRSYNEQFF. Written as DNA, the CDR3 is TGTGCCAGCAGTCCCACGGGGGGTCGGTCCTACAATGAGCAGTTCTTC. This sequence joins TRBV5-5 and TRBJ2-1; 7 bases align to TRBD2. Unmatched junction bases numbered 9, after V lost 5 bases and J lost 1 base. CDR3 length equals 16 residues. CDR1 and CDR2 from the germline V gene are SGHKS and YYEKEE (reference sequence). The full variable domain, in which reference TRBV5-5 and TRBJ2-1 provide the parts outside the CDR3, is DAGVTQSPTHLIKTRGQQVTLRCSPISGHKSVSWYQQVLGQGPQFIFQYYEKEERGRGNFPDRFSARQFPNYSSELNVNALLLGDSALYLCASSPTGGRSYNEQFFGPGTRLTVL.

This CDR3 reads CASSPRASGKDNEQFF. CDR3 in DNA: TGTGCCAGCAGCCCCCGGGCTAGCGGGAAAGACAATGAGCAGTTCTTC. The V gene is TRBV7-9, the J gene TRBJ2-1, with TRBD2 matching over 9 bases. This CDR3 region has 16 residues. J gave up 5 bases and V 5 bases, and 10 bases lay outside the gene matches. The germline CDR1 and CDR2 sequences are SEHNR and FQNEAQ (reference sequence).

This clone was observed once. This rearrangement joins TRBV2 to TRBJ2-5; unclear D gene. Germline loops: CDR1 SNHLY, CDR2 FYNNEI. Trimming took off 7 bases at V and 7 bases at J, with 13 bases between the two ends. The CDR3 covers 12 residues. The DNA for the CDR3 is TGTGCCAGCAACCCCGTTGACGGGACCCAGTACTTC. Its translation: CASNPVDGTQYF.

V usage is TRBV2 and J usage is TRBJ1-2, with no clear D. V lost 4 bases, J lost 4 bases, and 7 bases lay in between. The CDR3 is 12 residues long. CDR1 is SNHLY, CDR2 FYNNEI, per germline. The CDR3 reads CASSGQAYGYTF. CDR3 coding DNA: TGTGCCAGCAGTGGTCAGGCCTATGGCTACACCTTC. Supplemented by reference TRBV2 and TRBJ1-2, the full variable domain reads EPEVTQTPSHQVTQMGQEVILRCVPISNHLYFYWYRQILGQKVEFLVSFYNNEISEKSEIFDDQFSVERPDGSNFTLKIRSTKLEDSAMYFCASSGQAYGYTFGSGTRLTVV.

The chain joins TRBV11-2 to TRBJ1-4; D uncertain. CDR1 SGHAT and CDR2 FQNNGV come from the germline V gene. Between the trimmed V and J ends, which lost 1 base and 7 bases, there was a span of 10 bases. CDR3 length: 14 residues. The CDR3 bases are TGTGCCAGCAGCTTAGTAGGCAGACCTGAAAAACTGTTTTTT. Protein sequence: CASSLVGRPEKLFF. The whole variable domain, remainder taken from reference TRBV11-2 and TRBJ1-4, is EAGVAQSPRYKIIEKRQSVAFWCNPISGHATLYWYQQILGQGPKLLIQFQNNGVVDDSQLPKDRFSAERLKGVDSTLKIQPAKLEDSAVYLCASSLVGRPEKLFFGSGTQLSVL.

The chain links TRBV18 to TRBJ2-2; a weak D match, TRBD1 (5 bases). V was cut by 4 bases and J by 6 bases, with 6 bases left in between. Per germline, CDR1 KGHSH and CDR2 LQKENI. The CDR3 has 12 residues. CDR3 sequence: CASSQGAGELFF. CDR3 nucleotide sequence: TGTGCCAGCTCACAAGGGGCCGGGGAGCTGTTTTTT.

The chain combines TRBV11-3 with TRBJ2-3; 16 bases match TRBD2. The CDR3 is 16 residues long. Germline CDR1 and CDR2: SGHNT and YENEEA. V was clipped by 5 bases and J by 6 bases; unmatched bases: 5. DNA of the CDR3: TGTGCCAGCAGCCAGGGGACTAGCGGGAGGGTTGATACGCAGTATTTT. This encodes CASSQGTSGRVDTQYF. Full variable domain (outside the CDR3, taken from reference TRBV11-3 and TRBJ2-3): EAGVVQSPRYKIIEKKQPVAFWCNPISGHNTLYWYLQNLGQGPELLIRYENEEAVDDSQLPKDRFSAERLKGVDSTLKIQPAELGDSAVYLCASSQGTSGRVDTQYFGPGTRLTVL.

This chain connects TRBV7-2 to TRBJ2-4; 12 bases line up with TRBD2. The CDR3 consists of 16 residues. Trimming removed 2 bases from V and 6 bases from J; junction bases left unmatched: 5. The V gene's germline CDR1 is SGHTA and CDR2 FQGNSA. CDR3 sequence (DNA): TGTGCCAGCAGCTTACAATCGACTAGCGGGAGAAACATTCAGTACTTC. It yields the protein CASSLQSTSGRNIQYF.

V is TRBV9 and J is TRBJ1-2; tentatively, D is TRBD1 (6 bases). There are 14 residues in the CDR3. Germline lookup yields CDR1 SGDLS and CDR2 YYNGEE. V lost 5 bases and J 4 bases, leaving 15 bases between the germline ends. The CDR3, as DNA: TGTGCCAGCAGTGCCGTGGGGGCCCCCTATGGCTACACCTTC. Encoded protein: CASSAVGAPYGYTF.

The chain employs TRBV5-1 and TRBJ2-1, with 14 bases that match TRBD2. Trimming at V came to 0 bases and at J to 7 bases, leaving 3 bases not matched to a gene. This CDR3 region has 16 residues. Germline V lookup: CDR1 SGHRS, CDR2 YFSETQ. The CDR3 here is CASSLGGLAGANEQFF. The CDR3 DNA is TGCGCCAGCAGCTTGGGGGGACTAGCGGGAGCGAATGAGCAGTTCTTC.

The rearrangement links TRBV29-1 to TRBJ2-4; maybe TRBD2 (6 bases). V lost 7 bases, J lost 2 bases, and 12 bases lay in between. Germline V lookup: CDR1 SQVTM, CDR2 ANQGSEA. The CDR3 has 13 amino acids. CDR3 DNA: TGCAGCGCCGGTCGGGGGACCAAAAACATTCAGTACTTC. Translation gives CSAGRGTKNIQYF.

V usage is TRBV10-3 and J usage is TRBJ2-5; TRBD2 agrees at 7 bases. From germline, CDR1 is ENHRY and CDR2 SYGVKD. The CDR3 has 16 amino acids. Unmatched junction bases numbered 12, after V lost 4 bases and J lost 4 bases. The DNA of the CDR3 is TGTGCCATCAGTGCGACTAGCCTGCCGGAGAGAGAGACCCAGTACTTC. This translates into CAISATSLPERETQYF.

The rearrangement joins TRBV7-9 to TRBJ2-5; 7 nucleotides align to TRBD1. V was pared by 6 bases and J by 2 bases, with 6 bases of the junction left unmatched. The CDR3 is 14 residues long. Germline lookup yields CDR1 SEHNR and CDR2 FQNEAQ (reference sequence). CDR3 amino acids: CASRDRATQETQYF. CDR3 bases: TGTGCCAGCAGAGACAGGGCCACGCAAGAGACCCAGTACTTC.

This clone was seen only once. V and J are TRBV7-3 and TRBJ2-1; 16 nucleotides match TRBD2. V dropped 5 bases and J dropped 9; count of bases not matched to a gene: 10. Germline CDR1 reads SGHTA; CDR2 reads FQGTGA. This CDR3 contains 17 residues. CDR3 amino acids: CASSVSGTSGRAGEQFF. In nucleotides, the CDR3 is TGTGCCAGCAGCGTTTCCGGGACTAGCGGGAGGGCCGGTGAGCAGTTCTTC.

This clone was seen a single time. This sequence joins TRBV10-1 and TRBJ2-2; D gene unclear. The CDR3 is 16 amino acids. Trimming pared 6 bases from V and 0 bases from J, leaving 14 bases between. Germline-derived CDR1 and CDR2 are WNHNN and SYGVQD (reference sequence). The CDR3 spells CASSPRQATNTGELFF. CDR3 nucleotide sequence: TGCGCCAGCAGCCCCCGCCAGGCGACGAACACCGGGGAGCTGTTTTTT.

The chain combines TRBV9 with TRBJ2-2; 8 nucleotides match TRBD2. The CDR3 loop spans 15 amino acids. Germline loops: CDR1 SGDLS, CDR2 YYNGEE. V was pared by 3 bases and J by 4 bases, with 5 bases of the junction left unmatched. CDR3 nucleotides: TGTGCCAGCAGCGGGACTAGCCGTGCCACCGGGGAGCTGTTTTTT. Translation: CASSGTSRATGELFF.

V gene TRBV5-1 combines with J gene TRBJ1-4; no clear D. The V gene's germline CDR1 is SGHRS and CDR2 YFSETQ. This CDR3 contains 12 residues. V dropped 4 bases and J dropped 7 bases, with 8 bases sitting between them. DNA of the CDR3: TGCGCCAGCAGCACGGAGGGTGAAAAACTGTTTTTT. It translates to CASSTEGEKLFF.

V is TRBV25-1 and J is TRBJ1-1; no clear D. CDR3 length equals 13 residues. Germline V lookup: CDR1 MGHDK, CDR2 SYGVNS. V lost 6 bases and J 1 base, leaving 9 bases between the germline ends. CDR3 DNA sequence: TGTGCCAGCAGCAGTCTTCCGAACACTGAAGCTTTCTTT. Protein product: CASSSLPNTEAFF.

The chain's CDR3 is CASRSTGAYTF. The CDR3 DNA reads TGTGCCAGCAGGAGTACCGGGGCCTACACCTTC. This rearrangement joins TRBV2 to TRBJ1-2; D is perhaps TRBD1 (5 bases). Trimming removed 6 bases from V and 10 bases from J, with 12 bases in between. The CDR3 contains 11 residues. Germline V gives CDR1 SNHLY, CDR2 FYNNEI. Full variable domain (outside the CDR3, taken from reference TRBV2 and TRBJ1-2): EPEVTQTPSHQVTQMGQEVILRCVPISNHLYFYWYRQILGQKVEFLVSFYNNEISEKSEIFDDQFSVERPDGSNFTLKIRSTKLEDSAMYFCASRSTGAYTFGSGTRLTVV.

This rearrangement joins TRBV6-1 to TRBJ2-5; 7 bases map to TRBD2. This CDR3 has 15 residues. The germline V gene has CDR1 MNHNS and CDR2 SASEGT. Trimming at V came to 8 bases and at J to 4 bases, leaving 13 bases not matched to a gene. The CDR3 nucleotides are TGTGCCAGCGGCAATCCGGGACTACGCCTAGAGACCCAGTACTTC. It yields the protein CASGNPGLRLETQYF.

The chain combines TRBV5-1 with TRBJ2-3, with D perhaps assigned TRBD1 or TRBD2 (5 bases each). The V end was cut by 0 bases, the J end by 1 base, with 12 bases between. Germline-derived CDR1 and CDR2 are SGHRS and YFSETQ. The CDR3 totals 16 residues. CDR3 residues: CASSLAPRGGTDTQYF. CDR3 sequence (DNA): TGCGCCAGCAGCTTGGCCCCTAGAGGGGGCACAGATACGCAGTATTTT.

In this sample, this clone turned up once. The rearrangement uses TRBV7-3 and TRBJ2-1; D unclear. This CDR3 comprises 14 residues. Germline assignment: CDR1 SGHTA and CDR2 FQGTGA. Between the trimmed V and J ends, which lost 0 bases and 0 bases, there was a span of 3 bases. The CDR3 loop reads CASSLTYSYNEQFF. The DNA of the CDR3 is TGTGCCAGCAGCTTAACCTACTCCTACAATGAGCAGTTCTTC.

The rearrangement joins TRBV5-1 to TRBJ2-7, with TRBD1 matching 8 bases. The V gene end was trimmed by 1 base and the J gene end by 1 base; junction bases not matched to a gene: 10. Per germline, CDR1 SGHRS and CDR2 YFSETQ. There are 17 residues in the CDR3. For the CDR3, the DNA is TGCGCCAGCAGCTTGCCGCCGGACAGGGACTTTTCCTACGAGCAGTACTTC. Translated: CASSLPPDRDFSYEQYF.

The sample holds one count of this clone. This chain uses TRBV7-2 with TRBJ1-1; D remains unclear. Germline CDR1 is SGHTA and CDR2 is FQGNSA. The CDR3 consists of 14 residues. Between the trimmed V and J ends, which lost 5 bases and 4 bases, there was a span of 14 bases. The CDR3 bases are TGTGCCAGCAGCCCCCAATTAGCTCGCACTGAAGCTTTCTTT. Encoded protein: CASSPQLARTEAFF. Full variable domain (remainder filled in from reference TRBV7-2 and TRBJ1-1): GAGVSQSPSNKVTEKGKDVELRCDPISGHTALYWYRQSLGQGLEFLIYFQGNSAPDKSGLPSDRFSAERTGGSVSTLTIQRTQQEDSAVYLCASSPQLARTEAFFGQGTRLTVV.

The V and J genes are TRBV6-5 and TRBJ2-2, with D maybe TRBD1 (6 bases). The CDR3 is 13 residues long. V was shortened by 6 bases and J by 4 bases, with 9 bases between the two germline ends. Per the germline V gene, CDR1 is MNHEY and CDR2 is SVGAGI. The DNA of the CDR3 is TGTGCCAGCAGGGGACATAGCACCGGGGAGCTGTTTTTT. Translation: CASRGHSTGELFF.